The 13 T cell receptor beta chains presented below share a single source sample, sequenced in a study of tumor-infiltrating lymphocytes in primary liver carcinoma (dated by TCRdb to the late 2010s). The instrument was an Illumina HiSeq 2500. A constant-region primer and ProtoScript II reverse transcriptase were used to reverse-transcribe TCRbeta-specific cDNA from about 0.55 ug total RNA. Construction of the TCRbeta libraries relied on three nested rounds of multiplex PCR, following a slightly modified ARM-PCR procedure. Each of the first two PCR rounds ran for approximately 9 cycles and used multiplex TRBV1-TRBV30 forward primers together with a Cbeta reverse primer. Starting from the raw public reads, TCRdb applied fastp trimming at Q25, assembled clones with MiXCR and retained in-frame beta chains. Rows are combined by CDR3 protein, so each entry shows the most common genes and DNA. The sample table contains 35,000 to 40,000 distinct CDR3 sequences; only one count was recorded for approximately 82% of them. The ten largest account for more than 30% of the sample.

Without any cell sorting, total RNA and DNA were extracted together from approximately 22-30 mg of bulk tissue using the AllPrep DNA/RNA mini kit. The sequencing sample was made of tumor-adjacent normal liver tissue. All receptors come from a man aged 40-50 years with primary liver carcinoma and hepatitis B virus infection.

This clonotype has a single count. At one of its ends the junction is not consistent with the germline gene, which may arise from a read error. The V and J genes are TRBV29-1 and TRBJ1-1; D is possibly TRBD1 (5 bases). The CDR3 runs to 15 residues. Germline CDR1 is SQVTM and CDR2 is ANQGSEA. The CDR3: CSVTGGWGMNTEAIF. In nucleotides, the CDR3 is TGCAGCGTTACAGGAGGCTGGGGGATGAACACTGAAGCTATCTTT.

About this clonotype itself: Likely a read error: the CDR3 ends without its conserved phenylalanine or tryptophan. The CDR3 nucleotides read TGTGCCAGCAGTCCGATTCGGGGAGTCACCGGGGAGCTGTTTTCT. This gives the protein CASSPIRGVTGELFS. This chain uses TRBV6-1 with TRBJ2-2; the D gene is possibly TRBD2 (5 bases). V lost 5 bases and J 4 bases, leaving 14 bases between the germline ends. The CDR3 is 15 amino acids. Germline assignment: CDR1 MNHNS and CDR2 SASEGT.

Worth noting for this clonotype: A junction end diverges from the germline sequence, so it may reflect a read error. The chain carries TRBV11-1 and TRBJ2-7, with D perhaps matching TRBD2 (5 bases). This CDR3 has 13 amino acids. CDR1 is SGHAT, CDR2 FQDESV, per germline (reference sequence). CDR3 DNA sequence: TGTGCCAGTCGGAGGAAGCGATCCTACAAGCAGTACTTC. It translates to CASRRKRSYKQYF. Drawing the rest from reference TRBV11-1 and TRBJ2-7, the complete variable domain is EAEVAQSPRYKITEKSQAVAFWCDPISGHATLYWYRQILGQGPELLVQFQDESVVDDSQLPKDRFSAERLKGVDSTLKIQPAELGDSAMYLCASRRKRSYKQYFGPGTRLTVT.

Note on this clonotype: The junction shows a germline mismatch at one end, possibly a read error. V gene TRBV10-3 combines with J gene TRBJ1-1, with a possible D match to TRBD1 (5 bases). The germline V gene encodes CDR1 ENHRY and CDR2 SYGVKD. This CDR3 has 17 amino acids. CDR3 sequence: CAISDPPGRVINNEAFF. CDR3 nucleotides: TGTGCCATCAGTGATCCTCCGGGACGGGTAATTAACAATGAAGCTTTCTTT.

The rearrangement links TRBV4-1 to TRBJ1-4; a weak D match, TRBD1 (5 bases). Trimming cost V 1 base and J 8 bases, with 17 bases left between them. CDR1 MGHRA and CDR2 YSYEKL come from the germline V gene. CDR3 length equals 16 residues. The CDR3 region has the DNA TGCGCCAGCAGCCAAGGAGGACGGGGCTGGGGAGAAAAACTGTTTTTT. Its translation: CASSQGGRGWGEKLFF.

A remark on this clonotype: One end of the junction does not line up with germline, which may come from a read error. The chain is built from TRBV28 and TRBJ2-4; D possibly corresponds to TRBD2 (6 bases). The CDR3 runs to 17 residues. The germline gives CDR1 MDHEN, CDR2 SYDVKM. The CDR3: CASSPSLSGLAENIQYF. The CDR3, as DNA: TGTGCCAGCAGTCCGTCCCTTAGCGGTCTAGCCGAAAACATTCAATACTTC.

A note on this clonotype: The germline gene is not matched at one end of the junction; a read error may be the cause. The gene calls are TRBV6-1 and TRBJ2-1, with D possibly being TRBD1 (5 bases). The CDR3 is made up of 14 amino acids. Germline V gene data show CDR1 as MNHNS and CDR2 as SASEGT. The CDR3 DNA follows: TGTGCTAGCAGTGTAACCGTGACAGTCAATGAGCAGTTCTTC. The encoded protein is CASSVTVTVNEQFF.

As for this clonotype: At one boundary the junction diverges from the germline segment, which might be a read error. The V call is TRBV6-5, the J call TRBJ2-4; perhaps TRBD1 as D (5 bases). Germline V gene lookup returns CDR1 MNHEY and CDR2 SVGAGI. The CDR3 covers 14 residues. The CDR3 region has the DNA TGTGCTAGCTGCGACAGCTTAGCCAAAAACAATCAGTACTTC. Encoded protein: CASCDSLAKNNQYF.

For this clonotype: The junction departs from the called germline gene at one end, perhaps through a read error. This chain links TRBV6-1 with TRBJ1-1; no firm D call. This CDR3 is built from 14 residues. Per the germline V gene, CDR1 is MNHNS and CDR2 is SASEGT. The CDR3 nucleotides read TGTGTCAGCATTCACGGAGAGGGAGGCACTGAAGCTTTCTTT. This gives the protein CVSIHGEGGTEAFF.

The rearrangement links TRBV11-2 to TRBJ2-3; TRBD2 matches at 7 bases. The CDR3 has 16 residues. CDR1 and CDR2 from the germline V gene are SGHAT and FQNNGV. V lost 5 bases to trimming and J lost 14 bases; unmatched junction nucleotides: 22. The CDR3, as DNA: TGTGCCAGCAGCAGGGAAACTGGGAGGGTTGGAGATAGACGGTATTTT. It specifies CASSRETGRVGDRRYF.

V gene TRBV4-1 combines with J gene TRBJ2-7; 7 bases are a match to TRBD1. The junction had 13 bases not matched to a gene; V was cut back by 11 bases and J by 0 bases. This CDR3 has 15 residues. CDR1 and CDR2 from the germline V gene are MGHRA and YSYEKL. DNA for the CDR3: TGCGCCGGCAACCCGCCGGACAGGCTCTCCTACGAGCAGTACTTC. This codes for CAGNPPDRLSYEQYF.

Note on this clonotype: The junction departs from germline at one end; a sequencing error may be responsible. The chain combines TRBV6-1 with TRBJ2-6; D uncertain. Looked up from germline, CDR1 is MNHNS and CDR2 is SASEGT. The CDR3 sequence is 15 residues long. CDR3 loop: CTSSEWDSGANVLTF. The DNA for the CDR3 is TGTACCAGCAGTGAATGGGACTCTGGGGCCAACGTCCTGACTTTC.

This clonotype was detected only once. Given the absence of the conserved phenylalanine or tryptophan at the CDR3 end, a read error is likely. Because the CDR3's place on the DNA is in doubt, the DNA is left out and the CDR3 is given as listed by TCRdb. The gene calls are TRBV29-1 and TRBJ1-1; the table's D call, TRBD1, was not checked against the DNA. The CDR3 totals 12 residues, both ends included. Germline V gene data show CDR1 as SQVTM and CDR2 as ANQGSEA. The CDR3 loop is CSVGTCMTETFI.